One and the same sample provided the 28 T cell receptor beta chains below, sequenced in a study of CD8 T cells in Susac syndrome. An amount of RNA that ranged from roughly 0.45 to 1 ug was reverse transcribed with random hexamers. TCRdb re-analysed the immunoSEQ multiplex PCR reads in MiXCR, keeping a single row per CDR3 protein. The sample holds some 300,000 distinct CDR3 sequences; about 89% are singletons and the top ten take about 0.17%. Sequenced: CD8+ T cells from PBMCs. Receptors were obtained from a human donor with multiple sclerosis.

The V call is TRBV20-1, the J call TRBJ2-5, with D uncertain. V dropped 0 bases and J dropped 2 bases, with 16 bases sitting between them. Germline V lookup: CDR1 DFQATT, CDR2 SNEGSKA (reference sequence). The CDR3 covers 16 residues. The CDR3 spells CSARDNQVWIQETQYF. The CDR3 DNA sequence: TGCAGTGCTAGAGATAATCAGGTCTGGATACAAGAGACCCAGTACTTC.

The V call is TRBV6-5, the J call TRBJ2-4; D gene unclear. Trimming left V 2 bases short and J 4 bases short, with 12 bases between. Germline values: CDR1 MNHEY, CDR2 SVGAGI. The CDR3 runs 15 residues. The CDR3 DNA is TGTGCCAGCAGTTACAGGAAAGGAGCAAAAAACATTCAGTACTTC. Residues: CASSYRKGAKNIQYF.

The V and J genes are TRBV20-1 and TRBJ2-1, with 13 bases aligning to TRBD2. The J segment lost 8 bases and the V segment lost 0 bases, leaving 10 bases of the junction unmatched. The CDR3 is 17 amino acids. Germline V gene data show CDR1 as DFQATT and CDR2 as SNEGSKA (reference sequence). CDR3 nucleotides: TGCAGTGCTAGAGACAGCTACGGGACTAGCGGGACCGATGAGCAGTTCTTC. Translated, it gives CSARDSYGTSGTDEQFF.

This chain links TRBV11-2 with TRBJ2-5; TRBD2 matches 7 bases. There are 15 residues in the CDR3. CDR1 is SGHAT, CDR2 FQNNGV, per germline. V was clipped by 5 bases and J by 2 bases; unmatched bases: 8. The CDR3, as DNA: TGTGCCAGCAGCCCGGGGGGAACCGTACAAGAGACCCAGTACTTC. Translation gives CASSPGGTVQETQYF.

This rearrangement joins TRBV27 to TRBJ2-7; D gene ambiguous. Between the trimmed V and J ends, which lost 5 bases and 2 bases, there was a span of 16 bases. The CDR3 totals 15 residues. The germline V gene has CDR1 MNHEY and CDR2 SMNVEV (reference sequence). The CDR3 loop is CASSSIGFTPYEQYF. CDR3 coding DNA: TGTGCCAGCAGTAGCATCGGCTTTACTCCCTACGAGCAGTACTTC.

The J gene is TRBJ2-7, the V gene TRBV5-4; D ambiguous. Germline loops: CDR1 SGHNT, CDR2 YYREEE (reference sequence). V lost 0 bases to trimming and J lost 5 bases, with 9 bases between them. The CDR3 contains 13 residues. The CDR3 DNA reads as TGTGCCAGCAGCTTGGACAGACTCGACGAGCAGTACTTC. Residues: CASSLDRLDEQYF.

About this clonotype itself: A junction boundary mismatches the germline segment, possibly from a read error. The J gene is TRBJ2-5, the V gene TRBV6-6, with 8 bases matching TRBD1. From germline, CDR1 is MNHNY and CDR2 SVGAGI (reference sequence). The CDR3 covers 14 residues. The CDR3, as DNA: TGTGCCGGCAGGGACAGGATCCTGTCGGAGACCCAGTACTTC. Its translation: CAGRDRILSETQYF.

The chain recombines TRBV9 with TRBJ2-1; 8 bases are shared with TRBD2. The germline V gene has CDR1 SGDLS and CDR2 YYNGEE. J gave up 0 bases and V 3 bases, and 5 bases lay outside the gene matches. The CDR3 sequence is 16 residues long. The CDR3 DNA sequence: TGTGCCAGCAGCGCCTCCCGGGGGGGCTCCTACAATGAGCAGTTCTTC. This gives the protein CASSASRGGSYNEQFF. The full variable domain, its missing parts supplied by reference TRBV9 and TRBJ2-1, is DSGVTQTPKHLITATGQRVTLRCSPRSGDLSVYWYQQSLDQGLQFLIQYYNGEERAKGNILERFSAQQFPDLHSELNLSSLELGDSALYFCASSASRGGSYNEQFFGPGTRLTVL.

V and J are TRBV4-1 and TRBJ2-7; the D is unclear. Germline V lookup: CDR1 MGHRA, CDR2 YSYEKL. The CDR3 length is 13 residues. V was cut by 3 bases and J by 5 bases, with 11 bases left in between. Written as DNA, the CDR3 is TGCGCCAGCAGCCAGCTCCTCTCGGACGAGCAGTACTTC. Translation: CASSQLLSDEQYF.

V and J are TRBV4-2 and TRBJ2-3; D is undetermined. The germline V and J ends were trimmed by 2 bases and 2 bases, with 8 bases remaining between them. The CDR3 contains 14 residues. The germline V gene has CDR1 LGHNA and CDR2 YNFKEQ. DNA of the CDR3: TGTGCCAGCAGCCAACTATCTTACACAGATACGCAGTATTTT. Protein product: CASSQLSYTDTQYF.

The rearrangement joins TRBV27 to TRBJ2-2; possibly TRBD2 for D (6 bases). Between the trimmed V and J ends, which lost 5 bases and 5 bases, there was a span of 12 bases. The germline gives CDR1 MNHEY, CDR2 SMNVEV (reference sequence). The CDR3 spans 14 residues. For the CDR3, the DNA is TGTGCCAGCAGTCCCCAGGGACTTACCGGGGAGCTGTTTTTT. Its translation is CASSPQGLTGELFF.

The chain recombines TRBV29-1 with TRBJ2-7; 13 nucleotides agree with TRBD2. This CDR3 region has 14 residues. Germline V gene lookup returns CDR1 SQVTM and CDR2 ANQGSEA. Losses at the gene ends were 6 bases for V and 3 bases for J; bases not matched to a gene: 5. The CDR3 region has the DNA TGCAGCGTGTCGGGACTAGCGGGACTCTACGAGCAGTACTTC. This codes for CSVSGLAGLYEQYF.

The chain recombines TRBV4-1 with TRBJ1-1, with a weak D call TRBD1 (5 bases). CDR1 and CDR2 from the germline V gene are MGHRA and YSYEKL. Trimming took 1 base from V and 4 from J, leaving 7 bases between them. This CDR3 spans 13 amino acids. In nucleotides, the CDR3 is TGCGCCAGCAGCCAAGTCCAGGGCACTGAAGCTTTCTTT. Amino acid sequence: CASSQVQGTEAFF.

The rearrangement uses TRBV4-3 and TRBJ2-1, with 7 bases fitting TRBD2. The CDR3 loop spans 17 amino acids. CDR1 is LGHNA and CDR2 is YSLEER in the germline V gene. V shed 1 base and J 8 bases; nucleotides not matched to a gene: 14. The CDR3 coding sequence is TGCGCCAGCAGCCAAGGTATTTCCGGGACTACCCTCGATGAGCAGTTCTTC. This encodes CASSQGISGTTLDEQFF.

CDR3 in DNA: TGTGCCAGCAGCAGACAGTCACACCGTGATACGCAGTATTTT. This sequence encodes CASSRQSHRDTQYF. The gene calls are TRBV6-2 or TRBV6-3 and TRBJ2-3, with D perhaps matching TRBD1 (5 bases). The CDR3 has 14 residues. V lost 6 bases, J lost 6 bases, and 16 bases lay in between. The germline V gene has CDR1 MNHEY and CDR2 SVGEGT.

The chain is built from TRBV30 and TRBJ1-1; D might be TRBD1 (6 bases). Trimming cost V 2 bases and J 4 bases, with 11 bases left between them. The CDR3 contains 13 residues. Germline V CDR1 and CDR2: GTSNPN, SVGIG (reference sequence). The CDR3 sequence: CAWSTQGPTEAFF. The CDR3 nucleotides read TGTGCCTGGAGTACACAGGGACCCACTGAAGCTTTCTTT.

The chain couples TRBV20-1 to TRBJ2-1; D might be TRBD2 (6 bases). CDR1 and CDR2 from the germline V gene are DFQATT and SNEGSKA (reference sequence). The CDR3 contains 12 residues. The CDR3 loop reads CSAPGDYNEQFF. DNA of the CDR3: TGCAGCGCCCCGGGAGACTACAATGAGCAGTTCTTC.

This clonotype has just one count. Its ends do not fully match the called genes, so a read error is possible. This chain joins TRBV12-3 or TRBV12-4 and TRBJ2-2, with D possibly matching TRBD1 (6 bases). The CDR3 sequence is 13 residues long. CDR3 loop: CASSQGFTGELLF. The CDR3 DNA sequence: TGTGCCAGCAGTCAGGGGTTCACCGGGGAGCTGCTTTTT.

This rearrangement joins TRBV5-4 to TRBJ1-6; 10 positions agree with TRBD1. Germline V gene lookup returns CDR1 SGHNT and CDR2 YYREEE (reference sequence). J was trimmed by 8 bases and V by 5 bases; bases with no gene match: 7. The CDR3 sequence is 15 residues long. The DNA for the CDR3 is TGTGCCAGCAGACCGACCGGGACAGGGGATTCACCCCTCCACTTT. It yields the protein CASRPTGTGDSPLHF. The full variable domain, in which reference TRBV5-4 and TRBJ1-6 provide the parts outside the CDR3, is ETGVTQSPTHLIKTRGQQVTLRCSSQSGHNTVSWYQQALGQGPQFIFQYYREEENGRGNFPPRFSGLQFPNYSSELNVNALELDDSALYLCASRPTGTGDSPLHFGNGTRLTVT.

In this sample, this clonotype turned up once. The CDR3, as DNA: TGCGCCAGCAGCTTGCAACCCAGCGGGGCGAACACCGGGGAGCTGTTTTTT. It encodes CASSLQPSGANTGELFF. The chain joins TRBV5-1 to TRBJ2-2, with TRBD2 matching 7 bases. The CDR3 covers 17 residues. CDR1 and CDR2 (germline): SGHRS, YFSETQ. V was pared by 1 base and J by 0 bases, with 6 bases of the junction left unmatched.

This chain uses TRBV14 with TRBJ1-5, with TRBD1 matching over 9 bases. The CDR3 sequence is 15 residues long. Germline trimming cut 1 base from V and 2 bases from J; bases unmatched to any gene: 0. Per the germline V gene, CDR1 is SGHDN and CDR2 is FVKESK. CDR3 residues: CASSQGTGGNQPQHF. The CDR3 DNA sequence: TGTGCCAGCAGCCAAGGGACAGGGGGCAATCAGCCCCAGCATTTT.

V is TRBV7-2 and J is TRBJ1-3; no definite D call. This CDR3 has 16 residues. V dropped 1 base and J dropped 1 base, with 11 bases sitting between them. Germline V CDR1 and CDR2: SGHTA, FQGNSA. The CDR3 sequence is CASSLGPYKSGNTIYF. As DNA, the CDR3 is TGTGCCAGCAGCTTAGGACCCTATAAGTCTGGAAACACCATATATTTT.

The chain joins TRBV28 to TRBJ2-5, with D perhaps TRBD1 (6 bases). V was cut by 6 bases and J by 5 bases, with 13 bases left in between. CDR1 and CDR2 (germline): MDHEN, SYDVKM. The CDR3 covers 13 residues. The CDR3 reads CASSSRGWETQYF. The DNA for the CDR3 is TGTGCCAGCAGCAGCAGGGGTTGGGAGACCCAGTACTTC.

The chain links TRBV28 to TRBJ2-6; D is perhaps TRBD1 (6 bases). This CDR3 spans 14 amino acids. Trimming took 8 bases from V and 0 from J, leaving 8 bases between them. Germline V gene sequence: CDR1 MDHEN, CDR2 SYDVKM. DNA of the CDR3: TGTGCCAGCGAGACAGGCTCTGGGGCCAACGTCCTGACTTTC. Translation: CASETGSGANVLTF.

The chain links TRBV4-3 to TRBJ2-7, with D perhaps TRBD2 (5 bases). The CDR3 sequence is 16 residues long. The germline V gene encodes CDR1 LGHNA and CDR2 YSLEER. Trimming pared 0 bases from V and 0 bases from J, leaving 12 bases between. The CDR3 coding sequence is TGCGCCAGCAGCCAAGAAAGAGGGAGTCTCTCCTACGAGCAGTACTTC. Protein sequence: CASSQERGSLSYEQYF.

The chain has TRBV20-1 and TRBJ1-2, with 8 nucleotides matching TRBD1. Germline lookup yields CDR1 DFQATT and CDR2 SNEGSKA (reference sequence). Losses at the gene ends were 6 bases for V and 3 bases for J; bases not matched to a gene: 6. CDR3 length: 13 residues. The CDR3 is CSAPDRVDYGYTF. The CDR3 DNA reads as TGCAGTGCCCCGGACAGGGTTGACTATGGCTACACCTTC.

V gene TRBV13 combines with J gene TRBJ1-3; no firm D call. The CDR3 sequence is 15 residues long. Germline assignment: CDR1 PRHDT and CDR2 FYEKMQ (reference sequence). V dropped 3 bases and J dropped 7 bases, with 16 bases sitting between them. CDR3 region: CASSFRASLGNTIYF. The CDR3 coding sequence is TGTGCCAGCAGCTTCCGGGCCAGCCTTGGGAACACCATATATTTT.

Turning to this clonotype: Compared with germline, one end of the junction differs, possibly owing to a read error. The V call is TRBV19, the J call TRBJ2-1, with D possibly matching TRBD2 (5 bases). The germline V gene encodes CDR1 LNHDA and CDR2 SQIVND (reference sequence). This CDR3 is built from 15 residues. The CDR3 reads CASGIGDRSYNEQFF. CDR3 DNA: TGTGCCAGTGGTATCGGGGATCGCTCCTACAATGAGCAGTTCTTC.